The source of this T cell receptor (beta chain) is a study of HIV-infected children after antiretroviral therapy interruption. Overall study context: Most participating children were previously exposed to EBV and CMV. Study-wide points: By the end of treatment interruption, naive CD4+ clonality (Gini) increased. Some non-naive CD45RA+ T cells might be present among sorted naive cells.

A 3' RACE protocol on RNA, with unique molecular identifiers, produced the TCR library. One entry per CDR3 protein, called by TCRdb with MiXCR from the 3' RACE reads. The sample includes about 15,000 distinct CDR3 sequences, nearly 3.5% of them seen just once. The treatment denotes: PENTA 11 planned treatment interruption arm or continuous ART arm. Samples needed at least 5 million viable cryopreserved PBMCs. From germline, CDR1 is SEHNR and CDR2 FQNEAQ (reference sequence). The CDR3 spans 14 residues. With 8 bases clipped from V and 12 bases from J, the junction kept 14 bases outside the gene matches. This clonotype was seen ten or more times. Its antigen is unknown.

The clonotype comes from a child under 18 with HIV. The V and J genes are TRBV7-9 and TRBJ2-1; 9 bases map to TRBD1. The source was CD45RA+ CD4+ T cells from PBMCs, collected from a donor given antiretroviral therapy, either interrupted or continuous. The sample's subset: naive CD4+ CD45RA+ CD45RO- T cells. As DNA, the CDR3 is TGTGCCAGCGGGACCGGGACAGGGCAATCGGGGCAGTTCTTC. It encodes CASGTGTGQSGQFF.